This is a list of T cell receptor beta chains from one sample in a study of identical twins. One entry per CDR3 protein results from TCRdb running MiXCR on the 5' RACE reads. The sample consists of about 530,000 distinct CDR3 sequences, 12% to 15% of them appearing once. This sample was also put to use in a study of yellow fever vaccine responses in identical twins.

The sequenced sample was CD4+ T cells sorted from blood. These receptors all come from a young woman in good health. CDR3s include the opening cysteine and the closing phenylalanine or tryptophan. D genes are given only for firm matches. Clone size is shown for a subset of rows, as once, few, many or a class of expanded clone.

abundance: few
len: 15
d_gene: TRBD2
j_gene: TRBJ2-1
v_gene: TRBV20-1
CDR3nt: TGCAGTGCCCTTACGGGTAGCGGGGCTTACAATGAGCAGTTCTTC
CDR3aa: CSALTGSGAYNEQFF

abundance: few
len: 14
d_gene: -
j_gene: TRBJ1-4
v_gene: TRBV7-9
CDR3nt: TGTGCCAGCAGCTTAGGGGTCGGGCTTGAAAAACTGTTTTTT
CDR3aa: CASSLGVGLEKLFF

abundance: few
len: 17
d_gene: -
j_gene: TRBJ2-1
v_gene: TRBV24-1
CDR3nt: TGTGCCACCAGTGACCGAAACAGCGGAAGCTCCTACAATGAGCAGTTCTTC
CDR3aa: CATSDRNSGSSYNEQFF

abundance: -
len: 13
d_gene: -
j_gene: TRBJ2-1
v_gene: TRBV15
CDR3nt: TGTGCCACCAGCCGGGTAGCGCTCAATGAGCAGTTCTTC
CDR3aa: CATSRVALNEQFF

abundance: -
len: 15
d_gene: TRBD2
j_gene: TRBJ2-1
v_gene: TRBV4-2
CDR3nt: TGTGCCAGCAGCCCCGCGGGAGCCTCCTACAATGAGCAGTTCTTC
CDR3aa: CASSPAGASYNEQFF

abundance: few
len: 11
d_gene: TRBD2
j_gene: TRBJ2-1
v_gene: TRBV11-2
CDR3nt: TGTGCCAGCAGCATGACTAGCGAGCAGTTCTTC
CDR3aa: CASSMTSEQFF

abundance: -
len: 17
d_gene: TRBD1
j_gene: TRBJ1-1
v_gene: TRBV28
CDR3nt: TGTGCCAGCAAATTACCGAGGACAGGGGGCATGTGGACTGAAGCTTTCTTT
CDR3aa: CASKLPRTGGMWTEAFF

abundance: few
len: 14
d_gene: -
j_gene: TRBJ1-1
v_gene: TRBV6-1
CDR3nt: TGTGCCAGCAGTGGACGCGGGGGTTTGGCTGAAGCTTTCTTT
CDR3aa: CASSGRGGLAEAFF

abundance: -
len: 15
d_gene: -
j_gene: TRBJ2-3
v_gene: TRBV11-3
CDR3nt: TGTGCCAGCAGCTTGAACCAACTAAGCACAGATACGCAGTATTTT
CDR3aa: CASSLNQLSTDTQYF

abundance: few
len: 13
d_gene: TRBD1
j_gene: TRBJ1-5
v_gene: TRBV18
CDR3nt: TGTGCCAGCTCACCCTCGACAGGGGGCCCCCAGCATTTT
CDR3aa: CASSPSTGGPQHF

abundance: -
len: 15
d_gene: -
j_gene: TRBJ1-6
v_gene: TRBV12-3/TRBV12-4
CDR3nt: TGTGCCAGCACCCTGAAGCTGGGGGGCGGGTCACCCCTCCACTTT
CDR3aa: CASTLKLGGGSPLHF

abundance: -
len: 16
d_gene: TRBD2
j_gene: TRBJ2-5
v_gene: TRBV18
CDR3nt: TGTGCCAGCTCACCATGGCTACTAGCGGGCGGAGAGACCCAGTACTTC
CDR3aa: CASSPWLLAGGETQYF

abundance: -
len: 16
d_gene: TRBD2
j_gene: TRBJ2-7
v_gene: TRBV20-1
CDR3nt: TGCAGTGCTAGAGATCCCATCCAGGGACTAAGTGGTGAGCAGTACTTC
CDR3aa: CSARDPIQGLSGEQYF

abundance: few
len: 16
d_gene: -
j_gene: TRBJ2-6
v_gene: TRBV5-1
CDR3nt: TGCGCCAGCAGCTTGGCCGAGAGAGCTGGGGCCAACGTCCTGACTTTC
CDR3aa: CASSLAERAGANVLTF

abundance: many
len: 15
d_gene: -
j_gene: TRBJ1-5
v_gene: TRBV6-1
CDR3nt: TGTGCCAGCAGCAGAACAGGGAGTGGCAATCAGCCCCAGCATTTT
CDR3aa: CASSRTGSGNQPQHF

abundance: -
len: 16
d_gene: -
j_gene: TRBJ2-1
v_gene: TRBV5-1
CDR3nt: TGCGCCAGCAGCTCCTCCCTGCAGGGCCTCGCCAATGAGCAGTTCTTC
CDR3aa: CASSSSLQGLANEQFF

abundance: -
len: 13
d_gene: -
j_gene: TRBJ2-6
v_gene: TRBV7-9
CDR3nt: TGTGCCAAGGGGGGATCTGGGGCCAACGTCCTGACTTTC
CDR3aa: CAKGGSGANVLTF

abundance: -
len: 14
d_gene: -
j_gene: TRBJ2-3
v_gene: TRBV20-1
CDR3nt: TGCAGTGCTAGAAGCAGGGGCAGCACAGATACGCAGTATTTT
CDR3aa: CSARSRGSTDTQYF

abundance: -
len: 13
d_gene: TRBD2
j_gene: TRBJ2-1
v_gene: TRBV28
CDR3nt: TGTGCCAGCACCACTTCGGGAGGAGATGAGCAGTTCTTC
CDR3aa: CASTTSGGDEQFF

abundance: -
len: 15
d_gene: -
j_gene: TRBJ2-3
v_gene: TRBV20-1
CDR3nt: TGCAGTGCTCCTCCAAAGCGGCCTAGCACAGATACGCAGTATTTT
CDR3aa: CSAPPKRPSTDTQYF

abundance: -
len: 16
d_gene: TRBD2
j_gene: TRBJ2-1
v_gene: TRBV2
CDR3nt: TGTGCCAGCAGTGAAACTAGCGGGAGTTTTTCCGGTGAGCAGTTCTTC
CDR3aa: CASSETSGSFSGEQFF